The rows below give T cell receptor beta chains drawn from one sample of a study of patients and donors after allogeneic stem cell transplantation. TCRdb recomputed calls from the RT-PCR reads with MiXCR, one row per CDR3 protein. The data contain roughly 940,000 distinct CDR3 sequences, about a sixth of them singletons. The sequencing input was blood, either unsorted or a sorted T cell fraction (not recorded which). The receptors here all came from a human donor who was either an allogeneic HSCT recipient or a stem cell or donor lymphocyte infusion donor (not recorded which). It is not recorded whose cells these are; they may come from a transplant donor. The CDR3 runs from the conserved cysteine through the conserved F or W.

v_gene	j_gene	CDR3aa
TRBV7-3	TRBJ2-2	CASSTQGELFF
TRBV29-1	TRBJ2-7	CSVEGTSAEQYF
TRBV24-1	TRBJ2-1	CAIGGREKGSYNEQFF
TRBV25-1	TRBJ1-1	CATRELNTEAFF
TRBV5-1	TRBJ2-1	CASSLNSWSNEQFF
TRBV4-3	TRBJ2-7	CASSQETGSSYEQYF
TRBV12-3/TRBV12-4	TRBJ1-5	CASSLGQGLVQPQHF
TRBV6-1	TRBJ2-1	CASTPGRYNEQFF
TRBV12-5	TRBJ2-1	CASGLGTVGYNEQFF
TRBV12-3/TRBV12-4	TRBJ1-3	CASSFGPVARAGNTIYF
TRBV20-1	TRBJ2-4	CSASAGTGDLAKNIQYF
TRBV7-2	TRBJ1-2	CASTSFVGRANGYTF
TRBV7-9	TRBJ2-7	CASSARLAGASYEQYF
TRBV12-3/TRBV12-4	TRBJ1-2	CASSYEGRDLGYTF
TRBV27	TRBJ2-7	CASSEGLAHEQYF
TRBV12-3/TRBV12-4	TRBJ2-1	CASSLFGTPGSYNEQFF
TRBV12-3/TRBV12-4	TRBJ2-7	CASSLRAGGLYEQYF
TRBV28	TRBJ1-2	CASQKYGYTF
TRBV2	TRBJ1-1	CASSLSGQSTEAFF
TRBV20-1	TRBJ2-1	CSAGERDRREQFF
TRBV19	TRBJ1-1	CASKSQGAVDTEAFF
TRBV7-9	TRBJ1-2	CASSFITEGSIYGYTF
TRBV5-5	TRBJ2-7	CASSLDGHPVYEQYF
TRBV5-1	TRBJ2-2	CASSLDPGGSGELFF
TRBV12-3/TRBV12-4	TRBJ1-1	CASSLLRVREAFF
TRBV2	TRBJ2-1	CASSPRGGRNEQFF
TRBV12-3/TRBV12-4	TRBJ2-3	CASSLRTITQYF
TRBV12-3/TRBV12-4	TRBJ1-6	CASSLPGGSPLHF
TRBV20-1	TRBJ2-3	CSAFQQQLLTDTQYF
TRBV12-3/TRBV12-4	TRBJ2-5	CASSPALGQGETQYF
TRBV12-3/TRBV12-4	TRBJ2-1	CASSLWEGRDEQFF
TRBV27	TRBJ2-7	CASRPLEARHEQYF
TRBV9	TRBJ2-7	CASSGGGQGIHEQYF
TRBV12-3/TRBV12-4	TRBJ2-1	CASSTWGVTVEQFF
TRBV12-3/TRBV12-4	TRBJ1-5	CASSLGRGNLGNQPQHF
TRBV11-1	TRBJ2-2	CASSLGWPGRLVTGELFF
TRBV20-1	TRBJ1-5	CSAETGGRGNQPQHF
TRBV6-5	TRBJ2-1	CASSYGADEQFF
TRBV25-1	TRBJ2-1	CASSEETKWFYNEQFF
TRBV2	TRBJ2-1	CASSEGGLARLDRFF
TRBV12-3/TRBV12-4	TRBJ2-6	CASDLGNSGANVLTF
TRBV5-1	TRBJ2-3	CASSLEASGGRDTQYF